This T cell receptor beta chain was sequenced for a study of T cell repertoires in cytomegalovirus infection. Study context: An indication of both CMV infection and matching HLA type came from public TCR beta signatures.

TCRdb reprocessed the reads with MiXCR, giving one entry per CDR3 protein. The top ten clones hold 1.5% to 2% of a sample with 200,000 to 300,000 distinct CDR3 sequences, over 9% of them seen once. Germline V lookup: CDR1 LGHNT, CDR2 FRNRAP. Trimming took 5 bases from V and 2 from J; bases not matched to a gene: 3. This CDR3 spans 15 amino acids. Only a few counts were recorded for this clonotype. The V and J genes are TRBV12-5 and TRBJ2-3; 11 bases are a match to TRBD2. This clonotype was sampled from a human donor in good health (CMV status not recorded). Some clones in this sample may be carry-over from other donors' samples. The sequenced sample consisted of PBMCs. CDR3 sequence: CASGPSGRTTDTQYF. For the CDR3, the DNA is TGTGCTAGTGGTCCTAGCGGGAGGACCACAGATACGCAGTATTTT.